These 8 T cell receptor beta chains share one sample of origin, sequenced in a study of breast tumors, draining lymph nodes, adjacent tissues. TCRdb re-analysed the multiplex PCR reads in MiXCR, keeping a single row per CDR3 protein. The sample lists 270,000 or so distinct CDR3 sequences; 30% to 35% were seen once. Axillary draining lymph nodes of breast cancer patients supplied the node samples. The sample was axillary lymph node tissue. The receptors were sampled from a female donor with breast cancer. Some clones in this sample may be carry-over from other donors' samples.

The chain has TRBV6-2 or TRBV6-3 and TRBJ1-5; weak D call: TRBD1 (5 bases). V gave up 0 bases and J gave up 6 bases, with 9 bases separating them. The germline CDR1 and CDR2 sequences are MNHEY and SVGEGT. CDR3 length equals 14 residues. The CDR3 sequence is CASSYSRESQPQHF. For the CDR3, the DNA is TGTGCCAGCAGTTACTCCAGGGAGAGTCAGCCCCAGCATTTT.

The chain joins TRBV28 to TRBJ2-3; maybe TRBD2 (5 bases). Germline loops: CDR1 MDHEN, CDR2 SYDVKM. This CDR3 comprises 15 residues. Trimming removed 9 bases from V and 4 bases from J, with 20 bases in between. CDR3 amino acids: CARLEGMRVSDTQYF. Written as DNA, the CDR3 is TGTGCCAGGCTCGAAGGGATGAGGGTCTCAGATACGCAGTATTTT.

This clonotype was detected ten times or more. The junction departs from the called germline gene at one end, perhaps through a read error. The chain is built from TRBV5-4 and TRBJ2-5; TRBD1 agrees at 7 bases. The CDR3 totals 15 residues. CDR1 is SGHNT and CDR2 is YYREEE in the germline V gene (reference sequence). CDR3 protein: CASSLVDRNQQTQYF. The CDR3 DNA is TGTGCCAGCAGCTTGGTGGACAGGAACCAACAGACCCAGTACTTC.

The chain is built from TRBV6-2 or TRBV6-3 and TRBJ2-7; 7 positions agree with TRBD1. Unmatched junction bases numbered 11, after V lost 8 bases and J lost 4 bases. This CDR3 contains 14 residues. From germline, CDR1 is MNHEY and CDR2 SVGEGT. In DNA form, the CDR3 reads TGTGCCAGCTCCCGGCAAGGGGGCCTGTACGAGCAGTACTTC. It codes for CASSRQGGLYEQYF.

In its sample, this clonotype was seen many times. The chain has TRBV11-3 and TRBJ2-2; TRBD1 is a possible D gene (5 bases). The CDR3 spans 18 residues. Germline lookup yields CDR1 SGHNT and CDR2 YENEEA. With 9 bases removed from V and 3 bases from J, the gap between germline ends came to 26 bases. The CDR3: CASKKMTSPGPYTGELFF. The CDR3 DNA sequence: TGTGCCAGTAAAAAGATGACATCCCCAGGGCCGTACACCGGGGAGCTGTTTTTT.

The chain joins TRBV19 to TRBJ1-2, with a possible D match to TRBD1 (6 bases). V lost 6 bases to trimming and J lost 3 bases, with 23 bases between them. The germline V gene encodes CDR1 LNHDA and CDR2 SQIVND (reference sequence). The CDR3 runs to 17 residues. CDR3 region: CASSPRGSRDGDYGYTF. The DNA of the CDR3 is TGTGCCAGTAGCCCCAGGGGCTCCCGTGATGGAGACTATGGCTACACCTTC.

The chain couples TRBV2 to TRBJ1-1; a possible D gene is TRBD1 (6 bases). The CDR3 is 16 amino acids. From germline, CDR1 is SNHLY and CDR2 FYNNEI. Trimming removed 2 bases from V and 5 bases from J, with 18 bases in between. In nucleotides, the CDR3 is TGTGCCAGCAGTGAATTGGGGGCCACCACGAGGACTGAAGCTTTCTTT. This gives the protein CASSELGATTRTEAFF.

The J gene is TRBJ2-2, the V gene TRBV6-1; TRBD1 matches at 8 bases. The V and J ends lost 6 bases and 2 bases, in that order; junction bases with no gene match: 5. Germline V gene lookup returns CDR1 MNHNS and CDR2 SASEGT. The CDR3 contains 15 residues. The CDR3 coding sequence is TGTGCCAGCAGCGTCAGGGGGCGCAACACCGGGGAGCTGTTTTTT. It encodes CASSVRGRNTGELFF.